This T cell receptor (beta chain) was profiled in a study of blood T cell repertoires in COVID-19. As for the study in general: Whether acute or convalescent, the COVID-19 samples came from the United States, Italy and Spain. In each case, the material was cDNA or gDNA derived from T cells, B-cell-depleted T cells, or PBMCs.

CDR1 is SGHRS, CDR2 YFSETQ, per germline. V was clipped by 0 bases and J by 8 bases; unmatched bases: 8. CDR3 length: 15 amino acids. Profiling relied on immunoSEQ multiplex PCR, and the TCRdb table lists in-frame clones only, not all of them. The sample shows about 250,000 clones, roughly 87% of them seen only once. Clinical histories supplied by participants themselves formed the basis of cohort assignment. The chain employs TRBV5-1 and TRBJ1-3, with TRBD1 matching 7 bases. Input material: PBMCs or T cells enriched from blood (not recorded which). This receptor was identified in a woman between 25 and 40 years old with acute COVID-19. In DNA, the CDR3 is TGCGCCAGCAGCTTGGAGGGACAGAGCCAGGACACCATATATTTT. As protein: CASSLEGQSQDTIYF.